The TCR beta chain under discussion was sequenced for a study of post-analysis software for immune sequencing data. About the research overall: Progressive-relapsing, secondary progressive and relapsing-remitting multiple sclerosis were among the disease courses included. Whole-study results and caveats: Patients used about five TRBV segments, including TRBV5-6, TRBV5-1 and TRBV20-1, more often than controls.

On this clonotype itself: Its antigen is unknown.

Germline assignment: CDR1 LGHNT and CDR2 FRNRAP. The CDR3 is 14 amino acids. The germline V and J ends were trimmed by 5 bases and 1 base, with 12 bases remaining between them. Libraries were made from TCR beta cDNA, and they carried unique molecular identifiers. MiXCR was run by TCRdb on the PCR reads, yielding one entry per CDR3 protein. The sample has approximately 630,000 distinct CDR3 sequences; roughly three fifths are singletons. Material for sequencing was blood. This clonotype originated in a girl aged 2 to 9 with multiple sclerosis. The rearrangement links TRBV12-5 to TRBJ2-7; tentatively, D is TRBD2 (6 bases). CDR3 in amino acids: CASGPRGTSYEQYF. The CDR3 nucleotides read TGTGCTAGTGGTCCGCGGGGAACATCCTACGAGCAGTACTTC. The full variable domain, its missing parts supplied by reference TRBV12-5 and TRBJ2-7, is DARVTQTPRHKVTEMGQEVTMRCQPILGHNTVFWYRQTMMQGLELLAYFRNRAPLDDSGMPKDRFSAEMPDATLATLKIQPSEPRDSAVYFCASGPRGTSYEQYFGPGTRLTVT.